A single sample gave rise to the 30 T cell receptor beta chains below, sequenced in a study of control samples from healthy donors and cancer patients. Assay used: immunoSEQ multiplex PCR; TCRdb lists only in-frame clones, some missing. The sample includes some 100,000 clones, approximately 90% of them seen just once. Sequenced input: blood. These receptors came from a woman aged 45-59 years in good health.

The chain joins TRBV7-9 to TRBJ2-2; maybe TRBD1 (6 bases). There are 14 residues in the CDR3. Per germline, CDR1 SEHNR and CDR2 FQNEAQ (reference sequence). V was cut by 8 bases and J by 5 bases, with 15 bases left in between. CDR3 protein: CASLSQGGTGELFF. DNA of the CDR3: TGTGCCAGCCTATCACAGGGCGGAACCGGGGAGCTGTTTTTT. The entire variable domain, with the rest obtained from reference TRBV7-9 and TRBJ2-2, is as follows: DTGVSQNPRHKITKRGQNVTFRCDPISEHNRLYWYRQTLGQGPEFLTYFQNEAQLEKSRLLSDRFSAERPKGSFSTLEIQRTEQGDSAMYLCASLSQGGTGELFFGEGSRLTVL.

J is TRBJ2-2 and V is TRBV7-9; 9 bases are shared with TRBD1. The V segment lost 4 bases and the J segment 6 bases; nucleotides outside the gene matches: 3. The CDR3 is made up of 14 amino acids. Per the germline V gene, CDR1 is SEHNR and CDR2 is FQNEAQ (reference sequence). In nucleotides, the CDR3 is TGTGCCAGCAGCTCAGGACAGGGGTCCGGGGAGCTGTTTTTT. Its translation: CASSSGQGSGELFF. Complete variable domain (other parts from reference TRBV7-9 and TRBJ2-2): DTGVSQNPRHKITKRGQNVTFRCDPISEHNRLYWYRQTLGQGPEFLTYFQNEAQLEKSRLLSDRFSAERPKGSFSTLEIQRTEQGDSAMYLCASSSGQGSGELFFGEGSRLTVL.

The chain has TRBV18 and TRBJ2-5; D is ambiguous. Per the germline V gene, CDR1 is KGHSH and CDR2 is LQKENI. The CDR3 contains 14 residues. V was cut by 0 bases and J by 3 bases, with 8 bases left in between. The CDR3 DNA follows: TGTGCCAGCTCACCACCGTGGGCAGAAGAGACCCAGTACTTC. Translated, it gives CASSPPWAEETQYF.

The gene calls are TRBV29-1 and TRBJ2-2, with D possibly being TRBD1 (6 bases). This CDR3 spans 15 amino acids. CDR1 and CDR2 from the germline V gene are SQVTM and ANQGSEA. V shed 4 bases and J shed 4 bases, with 16 bases lying between them. The CDR3 loop reads CSVVPETGRTGELFF. CDR3 in DNA: TGCAGCGTTGTCCCAGAGACAGGTCGCACCGGGGAGCTGTTTTTT.

V and J are TRBV11-1 and TRBJ1-2; 8 nucleotides align to TRBD1. The trim removed 5 bases at V and 5 bases at J, leaving 1 base unmatched. Per germline, CDR1 SGHAT and CDR2 FQDESV (reference sequence). CDR3 length equals 12 residues. The chain's CDR3 is CASSRQGYGYTF. The CDR3 DNA follows: TGTGCCAGCAGCCGACAGGGGTATGGCTACACCTTC. The full variable domain, in which reference TRBV11-1 and TRBJ1-2 provide the parts outside the CDR3, is EAEVAQSPRYKITEKSQAVAFWCDPISGHATLYWYRQILGQGPELLVQFQDESVVDDSQLPKDRFSAERLKGVDSTLKIQPAELGDSAMYLCASSRQGYGYTFGSGTRLTVV.

The rearrangement links TRBV4-3 to TRBJ2-2; perhaps TRBD1 as D (5 bases). CDR3 length equals 17 residues. Germline V gives CDR1 LGHNA, CDR2 YSLEER. V lost 1 base and J 1 base, leaving 13 bases between the germline ends. The CDR3 loop reads CASSQGTQLLNTGELFF. DNA for the CDR3: TGCGCCAGCAGCCAAGGGACACAGCTCTTGAACACCGGGGAGCTGTTTTTT.

The chain employs TRBV5-6 and TRBJ2-1; TRBD1 aligns across 12 bases. Germline assignment: CDR1 SGHDT and CDR2 YYEEEE. Trimming at V came to 3 bases and at J to 6 bases, leaving 4 bases not matched to a gene. The CDR3 is made up of 15 amino acids. The CDR3 is CASSSGTGGFNEQFF. The CDR3 coding sequence is TGTGCCAGCAGCTCCGGGACAGGGGGCTTCAATGAGCAGTTCTTC.

The J gene is TRBJ2-7, the V gene TRBV12-3 or TRBV12-4; tentatively, D is TRBD2 (6 bases). V was pared by 6 bases and J by 4 bases, with 10 bases between. The CDR3 extends over 12 amino acids. CDR3 in amino acids: CASSTGLYEQYF. In nucleotides, the CDR3 is TGTGCCAGCAGCACGGGACTTTACGAGCAGTACTTC.

The chain combines TRBV14 with TRBJ1-1, with D possibly matching TRBD1 (5 bases). This CDR3 spans 15 amino acids. Germline V lookup: CDR1 SGHDN, CDR2 FVKESK. V was trimmed by 4 bases and J by 1 base, leaving 13 bases between them. The DNA for the CDR3 is TGTGCCAGCAGCCCTCCGGGACTTAAGAACACTGAAGCTTTCTTT. Amino acid sequence: CASSPPGLKNTEAFF.

The genes are TRBV9 and TRBJ2-6; TRBD1 might be the D (5 bases). The CDR3 totals 14 residues. CDR1 SGDLS and CDR2 YYNGEE come from the germline V gene. Trimming shortened V by 7 bases and J by 2 bases, and 10 bases separated the two germline ends. The DNA for the CDR3 is TGTGCCAGCTCCGTAGGGGCTGGGGCCAACGTCCTGACTTTC. Translating gives CASSVGAGANVLTF.

The rearrangement links TRBV29-1 to TRBJ2-7, with 8 bases aligning to TRBD2. The CDR3 has 13 residues. The trim removed 5 bases at V and 1 base at J, leaving 4 bases unmatched. Germline-derived CDR1 and CDR2 are SQVTM and ANQGSEA. The DNA for the CDR3 is TGCAGCGTTCCGGGACTAGGATCCTACGAGCAGTACTTC. As protein: CSVPGLGSYEQYF.

The rearrangement links TRBV10-2 to TRBJ1-1; possibly TRBD1 for D (5 bases). There are 10 residues in the CDR3. Germline V gene sequence: CDR1 WSHSY, CDR2 SAAADI. The V and J ends lost 8 bases and 4 bases respectively, with 5 bases between them. In DNA, the CDR3 is TGCGCCAGCCAGGGCACTGAAGCTTTCTTT. It yields the protein CASQGTEAFF.

This clone occurred a few times. The rearrangement links TRBV10-1 to TRBJ1-5, with a tentative D call TRBD1 (5 bases). Germline loops: CDR1 WNHNN, CDR2 SYGVQD (reference sequence). Trimming pared 0 bases from V and 7 bases from J, leaving 7 bases between. There are 13 residues in the CDR3. The CDR3 coding sequence is TGCGCCAGCAGTGAGTCGCAGGGACAGCCCCAGCATTTT. Residues: CASSESQGQPQHF.

This rearrangement joins TRBV29-1 to TRBJ1-1; D is ambiguous. There are 15 residues in the CDR3. Trimming removed 0 bases at V and 2 bases at J, with 13 bases between. Germline loops: CDR1 SQVTM, CDR2 ANQGSEA. This CDR3 reads CSVEDRAGYNTEAFF. The CDR3 coding sequence is TGCAGCGTTGAAGATCGGGCGGGGTACAACACTGAAGCTTTCTTT.

The chain couples TRBV24-1 to TRBJ1-5; D ambiguous. V was clipped by 2 bases and J by 5 bases, with 12 bases between them. CDR1 and CDR2 from the germline V gene are KGHDR and SFDVKD. The CDR3 is 15 amino acids. The CDR3 DNA reads TGTGCCACCAGTGATTCGGGAGGAGGACATCAGCCCCAGCATTTT. Residues: CATSDSGGGHQPQHF.

This sequence joins TRBV6-5 and TRBJ2-7; TRBD2 is a possible D gene (5 bases). V was pared by 7 bases and J by 4 bases, with 8 bases between. CDR1 and CDR2 (germline): MNHEY, SVGAGI. CDR3 length equals 11 residues. For the CDR3, the DNA is TGTGCCAGCACCGAGGGATACGAGCAGTACTTC. It encodes CASTEGYEQYF.

Points on this clone: Other DNA variants within this sample encode the same CDR3. The chain recombines TRBV6-5 with TRBJ2-5; the D call may be TRBD1 or TRBD2 (6 bases each). The length of the CDR3 is 13 residues. Deletions cut 2 bases from V and 5 bases from J, with 9 bases between. The germline gives CDR1 MNHEY, CDR2 SVGAGI. The CDR3 region has the DNA TGTGCCAGCAGTTACGGAGGGGGGGAGACCCAGTACTTC. This codes for CASSYGGGETQYF.

This clone has only one observation. In nucleotides, the CDR3 is TGTGCCAGCAGCCAAGCGTGGAAGCGGGGGGCCAAAGACCCAGATACGCAGTATTTT. Protein sequence: CASSQAWKRGAKDPDTQYF. The gene calls are TRBV14 and TRBJ2-3; 9 nucleotides line up with TRBD2. In germline, CDR1 is SGHDN, CDR2 FVKESK. With 1 base clipped from V and 4 bases from J, the junction kept 15 bases outside the gene matches. The CDR3 covers 19 residues.

V gene TRBV19 combines with J gene TRBJ2-1; 9 bases fit TRBD1. V trimming: 5 bases; J trimming: 6 bases; junction bases outside the gene matches: 5. Germline V gives CDR1 LNHDA, CDR2 SQIVND (reference sequence). The CDR3 runs to 14 residues. The CDR3 DNA reads TGTGCCAGTAGTTTGGGGACAGGGCGCAATGAGCAGTTCTTC. Amino acids: CASSLGTGRNEQFF. The entire variable domain, with the rest obtained from reference TRBV19 and TRBJ2-1, is as follows: DGGITQSPKYLFRKEGQNVTLSCEQNLNHDAMYWYRQDPGQGLRLIYYSQIVNDFQKGDIAEGYSVSREKKESFPLTVTSAQKNPTAFYLCASSLGTGRNEQFFGPGTRLTVL.

The chain is built from TRBV15 and TRBJ2-5, with D possibly matching TRBD2 (5 bases). The CDR3 contains 16 residues. Germline lookup yields CDR1 LNHNV and CDR2 YYDKDF (reference sequence). Trimming took off 3 bases at V and 0 bases at J, with 14 bases between the two ends. The CDR3 DNA is TGTGCCACCAGCAGGGCCCCCAGCGGCTACCAAGAGACCCAGTACTTC. Protein sequence: CATSRAPSGYQETQYF.

In its sample, this clone was seen once. V is TRBV24-1 and J is TRBJ2-1, with TRBD2 matching 10 bases. Germline lookup yields CDR1 KGHDR and CDR2 SFDVKD. The CDR3 loop spans 16 amino acids. V trimming: 4 bases; J trimming: 4 bases; junction bases outside the gene matches: 6. The CDR3 loop reads CATSETGLAEYNEQFF. CDR3 DNA: TGTGCCACCAGTGAAACCGGACTAGCGGAATACAATGAGCAGTTCTTC.

V is TRBV6-4 and J is TRBJ2-2; a possible D gene is TRBD2 (5 bases). This CDR3 spans 14 amino acids. The V gene lost 5 bases and the J gene lost 1 base, with 8 bases spanning the gap. Germline CDR1 is MRHNA and CDR2 is SNTAGT. The CDR3 DNA reads TGTGCCAGCAGTATCGAGGGGAACACCGGGGAGCTGTTTTTT. Translated: CASSIEGNTGELFF.

This chain joins TRBV27 and TRBJ2-3; 7 nucleotides align to TRBD2. The V and J ends lost 1 base and 0 bases, in that order; junction bases with no gene match: 7. The germline gives CDR1 MNHEY, CDR2 SMNVEV (reference sequence). This CDR3 comprises 17 residues. CDR3: CASSLWASGPSTDTQYF. Written as DNA, the CDR3 is TGTGCCAGCAGTTTATGGGCTAGCGGACCTAGCACAGATACGCAGTATTTT.

The rearrangement links TRBV6-4 to TRBJ2-7; maybe TRBD1 (6 bases). Trimming removed 0 bases at V and 7 bases at J, with 7 bases between. Germline V CDR1 and CDR2: MRHNA, SNTAGT. This CDR3 region has 12 residues. CDR3 region: CASSDSGAEQYV. The CDR3, as DNA: TGTGCCAGCAGTGACTCGGGGGCTGAGCAGTACGTC.

The chain uses TRBV28 and TRBJ1-4; no reliable D call. The germline V gene has CDR1 MDHEN and CDR2 SYDVKM. The CDR3 runs to 14 residues. V was trimmed by 7 bases and J by 7 bases, leaving 16 bases between them. The CDR3 nucleotides are TGTGCCAGCACTCGGGAGATCCTCCCTGAAAAACTGTTTTTT. Translating gives CASTREILPEKLFF.

The chain combines TRBV7-2 with TRBJ2-5, with D perhaps given as TRBD1 or TRBD2 (5 bases each). The germline gives CDR1 SGHTA, CDR2 FQGNSA. This CDR3 has 13 residues. V lost 5 bases to trimming and J lost 2 bases, with 9 bases between them. The CDR3 region is CASSRDVQETQYF. CDR3 DNA: TGTGCCAGCAGCCGGGACGTGCAAGAGACCCAGTACTTC.

V and J are TRBV5-8 and TRBJ2-3, with 9 nucleotides matching TRBD2. Per germline, CDR1 SGHTS and CDR2 YDEGEE. J was trimmed by 4 bases and V by 4 bases; bases with no gene match: 13. This CDR3 is built from 17 residues. CDR3 sequence: CASSRGGAGGPSDTQYF. Written as DNA, the CDR3 is TGTGCCAGCAGCCGAGGTGGGGCGGGGGGGCCATCAGATACGCAGTATTTT. Drawing the rest from reference TRBV5-8 and TRBJ2-3, the complete variable domain is EAGVTQSPTHLIKTRGQQATLRCSPISGHTSVYWYQQALGLGLQFLLWYDEGEERNRGNFPPRFSGRQFPNYSSELNVNALELEDSALYLCASSRGGAGGPSDTQYFGPGTRLTVL.

The chain uses TRBV3-1 (or the pseudogene TRBV3-2) and TRBJ2-7, with 7 bases lining up with TRBD2. V shed 5 bases, J shed 2 bases, and the junction held 9 bases outside the gene matches. The CDR3 totals 15 residues. Per germline, CDR1 LGHDT and CDR2 YNNKEL (reference sequence). In nucleotides, the CDR3 is TGTGCCAGCAGCTCCCTGGGCGGGGGACCCTACGAGCAGTACTTC. This codes for CASSSLGGGPYEQYF.

In its sample, this clone was seen a few times. The chain uses TRBV6-5 and TRBJ1-4; no reliable D call. The V end was cut by 10 bases, the J end by 5 bases, with 8 bases between. The CDR3 has 11 amino acids. In germline, CDR1 is MNHEY, CDR2 SVGAGI. The DNA for the CDR3 is TGTGCCACCGGGCGGAATGAAAAACTGTTTTTT. This sequence encodes CATGRNEKLFF.

The rearrangement links TRBV27 to TRBJ1-2; no reliable D call. This CDR3 contains 14 residues. Trimming removed 3 bases at V and 4 bases at J, with 12 bases between. Germline lookup yields CDR1 MNHEY and CDR2 SMNVEV (reference sequence). CDR3 loop: CASSLEGPFYGYTF. CDR3 nucleotide sequence: TGTGCCAGCAGTTTGGAAGGGCCCTTCTATGGCTACACCTTC.